This entry lists 25 T cell receptor beta chains sequenced from one sample in a study of T cells after posttransplantation cyclophosphamide. Cyclophosphamide on days +3 and +4 followed busulfan-fludarabine conditioning and a marrow graft. Generated by immunoSEQ multiplex PCR, the TCRdb table keeps only in-frame clones and is missing some. The top ten hold 6% to 8% of the sample, which has about 21,000 clones, 75% to 90% seen once. The sample was PBMCs, taken after allogeneic stem cell transplant with posttransplant cyclophosphamide. The receptors originated from a female patient in her forties who received an allogeneic stem cell transplant from a related donor, was CMV-positive, and had no GVHD. Part of the T cells may come from the graft donor.

This rearrangement joins TRBV10-3 to TRBJ2-7; perhaps TRBD2 as D (6 bases). This CDR3 is built from 15 residues. In germline, CDR1 is ENHRY, CDR2 SYGVKD. Between the trimmed V and J ends, which lost 8 bases and 0 bases, there was a span of 17 bases. DNA for the CDR3: TGTGCCATCGGAGGGTGGGGACGCAGCTCCTACGAGCAGTACTTC. Its translation: CAIGGWGRSSYEQYF.

This clone was observed a single time. This sequence joins TRBV30 and TRBJ1-3; D is unresolved. Germline lookup yields CDR1 GTSNPN and CDR2 SVGIG (reference sequence). There are 14 residues in the CDR3. Trimming removed 4 bases at V and 9 bases at J, with 19 bases between. CDR3 bases: TGTGCCTGGACCGTCCGGTTGTCGGGTGGCACCATATATTTT. Amino acid sequence: CAWTVRLSGGTIYF.

This clone showed up just once. V is TRBV30 and J is TRBJ1-1; TRBD1 is a possible D gene (6 bases). From germline, CDR1 is GTSNPN and CDR2 SVGIG (reference sequence). CDR3 length equals 14 residues. The V end was cut by 2 bases, the J end by 2 bases, with 12 bases between. CDR3 amino acids: CAWSRGHLNTEAFF. In DNA form, the CDR3 reads TGTGCCTGGAGTCGGGGACACCTCAACACTGAAGCTTTCTTT.

This clone has just one count. The V and J genes are TRBV5-1 and TRBJ2-7; D might be TRBD2 (7 bases). The V gene's germline CDR1 is SGHRS and CDR2 YFSETQ. There are 15 residues in the CDR3. V was pared by 0 bases and J by 2 bases, with 12 bases between. CDR3 amino acids: CASSLGGGQAYEQYF. DNA of the CDR3: TGCGCCAGCAGCTTGGGCGGGGGACAAGCCTACGAGCAGTACTTC.

This sequence joins TRBV30 and TRBJ2-7; D is possibly TRBD2 (6 bases). The CDR3 is made up of 12 amino acids. Germline V gene sequence: CDR1 GTSNPN, CDR2 SVGIG (reference sequence). V lost 3 bases and J lost 3, with 9 bases in between. The CDR3 bases are TGTGCCTGGAGAGGAGGGGACTACGAGCAGTACTTC. Translation: CAWRGGDYEQYF.

This chain connects TRBV5-1 to TRBJ1-1; D unclear. Germline V lookup: CDR1 SGHRS, CDR2 YFSETQ. The CDR3 spans 14 residues. Trimming took 2 bases from V and 2 from J, leaving 10 bases between them. This CDR3 is CASSLAAVNTEAFF. As DNA, the CDR3 is TGCGCCAGCAGCTTAGCGGCGGTCAACACTGAAGCTTTCTTT.

This chain links TRBV5-1 with TRBJ2-3, with 9 bases that match TRBD2. The CDR3 has 16 amino acids. CDR1 is SGHRS and CDR2 is YFSETQ in the germline V gene. V lost 4 bases, J lost 3 bases, and 9 bases stayed unmatched. CDR3 DNA sequence: TGCGCCAGCAGCCCGACGGGTAGCGGGAGTACAGATACGCAGTATTTT. As protein: CASSPTGSGSTDTQYF.

The rearrangement joins TRBV19 to TRBJ1-4; D is possibly TRBD1 (5 bases). This CDR3 comprises 18 residues. Germline V gene data show CDR1 as LNHDA and CDR2 as SQIVND (reference sequence). V dropped 5 bases and J dropped 5 bases, with 24 bases sitting between them. CDR3 bases: TGTGCCAGTAGTGTTTCACCGCCGGTGATTGGGGGGAATGAAAAACTGTTTTTT. Protein: CASSVSPPVIGGNEKLFF.

This chain connects TRBV7-3 to TRBJ1-2; D not resolved. The germline V and J ends were trimmed by 0 bases and 4 bases, with 9 bases remaining between them. The germline V gene encodes CDR1 SGHTA and CDR2 FQGTGA. The CDR3 consists of 14 residues. CDR3 in DNA: TGTGCCAGCAGCTTAACGCGGGAGAGCTATGGCTACACCTTC. It codes for CASSLTRESYGYTF.

The rearrangement uses TRBV7-3 and TRBJ2-7, with 9 nucleotides matching TRBD1. V lost 4 bases, J lost 4 bases, and 5 bases stayed unmatched. Germline-derived CDR1 and CDR2 are SGHTA and FQGTGA. The CDR3 is made up of 14 amino acids. CDR3 nucleotides: TGTGCCAGCAGCTCCGGGACAGGGCTATACGAGCAGTACTTC. Amino acid sequence: CASSSGTGLYEQYF.

The chain combines TRBV7-2 with TRBJ2-5, with a weak D call TRBD2 (7 bases). Trimming cost V 1 base and J 2 bases, with 23 bases left between them. The length of the CDR3 is 19 residues. The V gene's germline CDR1 is SGHTA and CDR2 FQGNSA. CDR3 sequence (DNA): TGTGCCAGCAGCTTAGGACCGGGAGGAGGGGGTGGGGAGCAAGAGACCCAGTACTTC. Its protein is CASSLGPGGGGGEQETQYF.

Only a few counts were recorded for this clone. The chain is built from TRBV7-9 and TRBJ1-1; tentative D call: TRBD1 (6 bases). Germline lookup yields CDR1 SEHNR and CDR2 FQNEAQ (reference sequence). The CDR3 has 14 residues. V lost 3 bases and J 1 base, leaving 9 bases between the germline ends. The CDR3 loop is CASSLGHSNTEAFF. The CDR3, as DNA: TGTGCCAGCAGCTTGGGACACTCGAACACTGAAGCTTTCTTT. The complete variable domain, with remaining parts taken from reference TRBV7-9 and TRBJ1-1, reads DTGVSQNPRHKITKRGQNVTFRCDPISEHNRLYWYRQTLGQGPEFLTYFQNEAQLEKSRLLSDRFSAERPKGSFSTLEIQRTEQGDSAMYLCASSLGHSNTEAFFGQGTRLTVV.

This sequence joins TRBV7-9 and TRBJ2-5, with a tentative D call TRBD1 (6 bases). The CDR3 loop spans 15 amino acids. Germline V gives CDR1 SEHNR, CDR2 FQNEAQ (reference sequence). Trimming shortened V by 5 bases and J by 1 base, and 14 bases separated the two germline ends. The CDR3 protein is CASSEFETGQETQYF. Here the CDR3 DNA reads TGTGCCAGCAGCGAATTCGAGACAGGCCAAGAGACCCAGTACTTC.

The chain couples TRBV28 to TRBJ1-2, with TRBD1 matching over 11 bases. The CDR3 spans 17 residues. CDR1 is MDHEN, CDR2 SYDVKM, per germline. Trimming took 6 bases from V and 0 from J; bases not matched to a gene: 9. CDR3 bases: TGTGCCAGCAGCTCTACCGGGACAGGGGGGACTAACTATGGCTACACCTTC. It yields the protein CASSSTGTGGTNYGYTF.

The chain recombines TRBV5-4 with TRBJ2-3; 10 bases are shared with TRBD1. This CDR3 has 15 amino acids. The J segment lost 7 bases and the V segment lost 0 bases, leaving 5 bases of the junction unmatched. Germline V gene data show CDR1 as SGHNT and CDR2 as YYREEE (reference sequence). CDR3 coding DNA: TGTGCCAGCAGCTTGGAGGGACAGGGGAGGAATACGCAGTATTTT. Translated, it gives CASSLEGQGRNTQYF.

The V gene is TRBV7-2, the J gene TRBJ2-1; 8 nucleotides match TRBD1. The CDR3 spans 14 residues. Germline CDR1 SGHTA, CDR2 FQGNSA. Trimming took 3 bases from V and 8 from J; bases not matched to a gene: 6. CDR3 DNA: TGTGCCAGCAGCTTGGGACAGGCCTGGGATGAGCAGTTCTTC. Residues: CASSLGQAWDEQFF.

The V gene is TRBV7-3, the J gene TRBJ2-7; 10 positions agree with TRBD2. This CDR3 is 15 amino acids long. Trimming removed 5 bases from V and 6 bases from J; junction bases left unmatched: 10. CDR1 SGHTA and CDR2 FQGTGA come from the germline V gene. CDR3 loop: CASSPTGASGSEQYF. As DNA, the CDR3 is TGTGCCAGCAGCCCAACCGGGGCTAGCGGGAGCGAGCAGTACTTC.

The rearrangement uses TRBV7-9 and TRBJ1-1; D gene ambiguous. The germline gives CDR1 SEHNR, CDR2 FQNEAQ (reference sequence). The V gene lost 5 bases and the J gene lost 6 bases, with 7 bases spanning the gap. The CDR3 runs to 11 residues. For the CDR3, the DNA is TGTGCCAGCAGCCCACTCCCTGAAGCTTTCTTT. As protein: CASSPLPEAFF.

This chain joins TRBV9 and TRBJ2-4; a weak D match, TRBD2 (7 bases). Per the germline V gene, CDR1 is SGDLS and CDR2 is YYNGEE. The ends were cut back, 2 bases at V and 8 bases at J, with 20 bases in the middle. This CDR3 spans 16 amino acids. In DNA form, the CDR3 reads TGTGCCAGCAGCGTGACGGTGGGCGAAGGGGGGGACATTCAGTACTTC. Translated: CASSVTVGEGGDIQYF.

This chain uses TRBV18 with TRBJ2-2; TRBD1 aligns across 7 bases. Germline CDR1 reads KGHSH; CDR2 reads LQKENI. The V gene end was trimmed by 0 bases and the J gene end by 5 bases; junction bases not matched to a gene: 0. There are 14 residues in the CDR3. The CDR3 loop is CASSPPTGTGELFF. The CDR3 DNA sequence: TGTGCCAGCTCACCACCGACAGGGACCGGGGAGCTGTTTTTT.

The rearrangement joins TRBV29-1 to TRBJ1-1; 9 nucleotides align to TRBD1. Germline lookup yields CDR1 SQVTM and CDR2 ANQGSEA. V gave up 3 bases and J gave up 0 bases; unmatched junction bases: 5. The length of the CDR3 is 15 residues. CDR3 sequence (DNA): TGCAGCGTTGATCCGGGACAGGGAATGAACACTGAAGCTTTCTTT. This encodes CSVDPGQGMNTEAFF.

The CDR3 DNA reads as TGTGCTAGTGGTTTGGTAATGGACCCTCTAAGGGGAGAGCAGTTCTTC. The encoded protein is CASGLVMDPLRGEQFF. The rearrangement uses TRBV12-5 and TRBJ2-1; TRBD1 might be the D (5 bases). Germline CDR1 reads LGHNT; CDR2 reads FRNRAP. This CDR3 has 16 amino acids. V was pared by 0 bases and J by 10 bases, with 19 bases between. Drawing the rest from reference TRBV12-5 and TRBJ2-1, the complete variable domain is DARVTQTPRHKVTEMGQEVTMRCQPILGHNTVFWYRQTMMQGLELLAYFRNRAPLDDSGMPKDRFSAEMPDATLATLKIQPSEPRDSAVYFCASGLVMDPLRGEQFFGPGTRLTVL.

The chain uses TRBV4-2 and TRBJ1-2, with D tentatively TRBD1 (6 bases). From germline, CDR1 is LGHNA and CDR2 YNFKEQ. This CDR3 is 15 amino acids long. V was shortened by 1 base and J by 4 bases, with 13 bases between the two germline ends. The CDR3 region has the DNA TGTGCCAGCAGCCAAGTACAGGGCGAGGGCTATGGCTACACCTTC. Protein sequence: CASSQVQGEGYGYTF.

This chain connects TRBV27 to TRBJ2-7, with TRBD1 matching 8 bases. J lost 5 bases, V lost 2 bases, and 2 bases had no gene match. Germline values: CDR1 MNHEY, CDR2 SMNVEV (reference sequence). The CDR3 extends over 13 amino acids. CDR3 protein: CASSLKQGDEQYF. The CDR3 DNA reads as TGTGCCAGCAGTTTAAAACAGGGGGACGAGCAGTACTTC.

The chain has TRBV30 and TRBJ2-1; D is ambiguous. Germline lookup yields CDR1 GTSNPN and CDR2 SVGIG (reference sequence). Trimming removed 0 bases at V and 0 bases at J, with 12 bases between. The CDR3 has 16 amino acids. The CDR3 DNA reads as TGTGCCTGGAGTGTATTCCGCGGATCCTCCTACAATGAGCAGTTCTTC. Translated: CAWSVFRGSSYNEQFF.